This entry is about one T cell receptor (beta chain). Its antigen remains unidentified. Trimming removed 4 bases from V and 4 bases from J, with 16 bases in between. CDR3 length: 15 residues. In germline, CDR1 is LGHDT, CDR2 YNNKEL (reference sequence). This record belongs to a study of persistence of HIV-infected CD4 T cells. Overlapping HIV-1 Gag 15-mer peptides at approximately 0.96 ug per peptide per mL were used. CD40L/CD69 double-negative CD45RO-high memory CD4+ T cells were collected. The immunoSEQ assay was version 4, run in survey mode. Repertoires were generated with immunoSEQ multiplex PCR, while TCRdb's copy carries only in-frame clones and drops some. This sample carries about 64,000 clones, 65% to 80% of them seen once, and the ten largest clones take under 2%.

Sample: CD4+ T cells sorted from PBMCs after approximately 18-hour stimulation, taken from a patient who received antiretroviral therapy. The chain recombines TRBV3-1 (or the pseudogene TRBV3-2) with TRBJ1-2; D is possibly TRBD1 (6 bases). This sequence was found in an adult man with HIV who was CMV-seropositive. The CDR3, as DNA: TGTGCCAGCAGCCGGGGAGACGTAGGGGGCTATGGCTACACCTTC. It specifies CASSRGDVGGYGYTF.